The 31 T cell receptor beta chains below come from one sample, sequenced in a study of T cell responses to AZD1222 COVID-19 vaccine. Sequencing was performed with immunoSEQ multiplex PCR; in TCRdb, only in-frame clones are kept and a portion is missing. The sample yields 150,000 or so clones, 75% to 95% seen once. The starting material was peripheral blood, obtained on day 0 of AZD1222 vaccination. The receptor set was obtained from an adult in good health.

The CDR3, as DNA: TGTGCCAGTAGTATTTCTTGGGGCTCTGGAAACACCATATATTTT. It translates to CASSISWGSGNTIYF. The chain links TRBV19 to TRBJ1-3, with unresolved D. The V end lost 3 bases, the J end lost 0 bases, and 9 bases lay between the germline ends. The V gene's germline CDR1 is LNHDA and CDR2 SQIVND (reference sequence). The length of the CDR3 is 15 residues.

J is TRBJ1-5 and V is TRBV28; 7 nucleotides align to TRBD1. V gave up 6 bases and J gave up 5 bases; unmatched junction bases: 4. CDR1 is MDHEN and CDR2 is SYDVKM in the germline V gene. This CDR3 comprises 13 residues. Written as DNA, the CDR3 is TGTGCCAGCAGACGACAGGGCTATCAGCCCCAGCATTTT. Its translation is CASRRQGYQPQHF.

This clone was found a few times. The CDR3 DNA follows: TGTGCCAGCAGCTTAGCCCCCAGGACTAGCGGGAACTACGAGCAGTACTTC. Encoded protein: CASSLAPRTSGNYEQYF. V gene TRBV7-8 combines with J gene TRBJ2-7; 12 bases match TRBD2. CDR3 length: 17 residues. Trimming removed 0 bases from V and 3 bases from J; junction bases left unmatched: 6. Germline CDR1 is SGHVS and CDR2 is FQNEAQ.

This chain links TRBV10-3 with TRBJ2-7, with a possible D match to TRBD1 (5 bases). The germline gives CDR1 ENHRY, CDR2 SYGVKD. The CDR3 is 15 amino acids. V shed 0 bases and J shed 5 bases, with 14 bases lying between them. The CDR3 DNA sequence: TGTGCCATCAGTGAGTCGATTCAGGGCGGCAACGAGCAGTACTTC. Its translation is CAISESIQGGNEQYF.

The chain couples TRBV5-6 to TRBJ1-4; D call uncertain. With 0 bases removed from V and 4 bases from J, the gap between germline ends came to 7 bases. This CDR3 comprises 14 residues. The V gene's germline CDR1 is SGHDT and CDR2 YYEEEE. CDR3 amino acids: CASSLDGFNEKLFF. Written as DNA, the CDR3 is TGTGCCAGCAGCTTGGACGGGTTTAATGAAAAACTGTTTTTT.

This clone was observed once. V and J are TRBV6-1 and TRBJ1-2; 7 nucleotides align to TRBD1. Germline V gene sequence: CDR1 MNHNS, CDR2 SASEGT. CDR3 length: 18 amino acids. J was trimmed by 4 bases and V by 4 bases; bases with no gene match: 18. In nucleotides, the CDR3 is TGTGCCAGCAGTGCGGACCTAAGGACAGGAGACTCTTTCTATGGCTACACCTTC. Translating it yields CASSADLRTGDSFYGYTF.

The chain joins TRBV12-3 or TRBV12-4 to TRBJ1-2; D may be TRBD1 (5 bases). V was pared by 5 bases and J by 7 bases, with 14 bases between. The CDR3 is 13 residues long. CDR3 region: CASSPNRMSGYTF. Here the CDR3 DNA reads TGTGCCAGCAGTCCAAACAGGATGAGTGGCTACACCTTC.

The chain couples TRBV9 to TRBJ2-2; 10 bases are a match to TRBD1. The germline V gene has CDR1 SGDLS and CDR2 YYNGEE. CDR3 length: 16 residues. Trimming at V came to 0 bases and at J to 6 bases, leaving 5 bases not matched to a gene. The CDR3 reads CASSVVGQGMAGELFF. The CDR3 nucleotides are TGTGCCAGCAGCGTAGTGGGACAGGGGATGGCCGGGGAGCTGTTTTTT.

The CDR3 protein is CASSPGPGGGNTIYF. In nucleotides, the CDR3 is TGTGCCAGCAGTCCCGGCCCGGGGGGGGGAAACACCATATATTTT. The gene calls are TRBV28 and TRBJ1-3; TRBD1 is a possible D gene (5 bases). Trimming removed 5 bases at V and 4 bases at J, with 15 bases between. The CDR3 extends over 15 amino acids. The V gene's germline CDR1 is MDHEN and CDR2 SYDVKM.

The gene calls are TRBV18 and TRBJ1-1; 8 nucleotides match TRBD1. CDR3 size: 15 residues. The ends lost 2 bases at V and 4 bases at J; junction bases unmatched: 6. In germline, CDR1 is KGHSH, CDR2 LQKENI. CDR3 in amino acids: CASSPGQGLGTEAFF. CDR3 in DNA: TGTGCCAGCTCACCAGGACAGGGTTTGGGCACTGAAGCTTTCTTT.

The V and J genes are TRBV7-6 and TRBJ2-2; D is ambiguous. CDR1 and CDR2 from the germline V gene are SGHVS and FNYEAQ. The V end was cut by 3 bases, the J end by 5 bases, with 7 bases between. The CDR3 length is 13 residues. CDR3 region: CASSFAATGELFF. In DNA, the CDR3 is TGTGCCAGCAGCTTCGCCGCGACCGGGGAGCTGTTTTTT.

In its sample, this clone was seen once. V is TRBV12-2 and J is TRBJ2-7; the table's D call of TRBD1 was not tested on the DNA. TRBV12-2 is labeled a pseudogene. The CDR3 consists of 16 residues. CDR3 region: CASRPLDRRISYEQYF. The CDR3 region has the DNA TGTGCAAGTCGACCATTGGACAGGAGGATCTCCTACGAGCAGTACTTC.

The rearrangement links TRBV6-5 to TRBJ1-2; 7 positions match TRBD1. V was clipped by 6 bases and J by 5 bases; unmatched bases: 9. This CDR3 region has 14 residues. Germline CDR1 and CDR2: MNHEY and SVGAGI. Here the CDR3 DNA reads TGTGCCAGCAGCCAAACGGGACAGAGTTATGGCTACACCTTC. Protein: CASSQTGQSYGYTF.

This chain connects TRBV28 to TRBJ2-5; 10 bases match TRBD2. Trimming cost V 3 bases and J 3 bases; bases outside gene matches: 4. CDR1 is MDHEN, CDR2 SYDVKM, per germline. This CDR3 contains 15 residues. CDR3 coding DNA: TGTGCCAGCAGTTTGAGTCTAGCGGGAGAAGAGACCCAGTACTTC. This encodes CASSLSLAGEETQYF.

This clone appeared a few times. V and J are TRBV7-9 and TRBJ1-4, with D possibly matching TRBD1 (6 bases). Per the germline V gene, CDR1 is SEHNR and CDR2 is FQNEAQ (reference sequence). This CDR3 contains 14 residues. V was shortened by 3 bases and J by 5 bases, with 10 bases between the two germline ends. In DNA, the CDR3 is TGTGCCAGCAGCTTTTCAGGGGCCAATGAAAAACTGTTTTTT. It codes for CASSFSGANEKLFF. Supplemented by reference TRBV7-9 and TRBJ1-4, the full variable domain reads DTGVSQNPRHKITKRGQNVTFRCDPISEHNRLYWYRQTLGQGPEFLTYFQNEAQLEKSRLLSDRFSAERPKGSFSTLEIQRTEQGDSAMYLCASSFSGANEKLFFGSGTQLSVL.

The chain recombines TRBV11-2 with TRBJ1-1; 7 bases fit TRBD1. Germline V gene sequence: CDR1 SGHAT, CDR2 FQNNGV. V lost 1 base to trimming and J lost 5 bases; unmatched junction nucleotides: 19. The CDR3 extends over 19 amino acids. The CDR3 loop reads CASSLVRDRVVASGTEAFF. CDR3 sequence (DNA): TGTGCCAGCAGCTTAGTGCGCGACAGGGTGGTGGCCTCTGGGACTGAAGCTTTCTTT. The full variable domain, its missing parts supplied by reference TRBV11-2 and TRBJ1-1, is EAGVAQSPRYKIIEKRQSVAFWCNPISGHATLYWYQQILGQGPKLLIQFQNNGVVDDSQLPKDRFSAERLKGVDSTLKIQPAKLEDSAVYLCASSLVRDRVVASGTEAFFGQGTRLTVV.

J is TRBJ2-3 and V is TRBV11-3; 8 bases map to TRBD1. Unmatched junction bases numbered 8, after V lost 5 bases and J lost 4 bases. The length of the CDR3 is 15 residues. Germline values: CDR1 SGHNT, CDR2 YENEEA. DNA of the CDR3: TGTGCCAGCAGCCCTGGACAGGGCGGCCCAGATACGCAGTATTTT. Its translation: CASSPGQGGPDTQYF.

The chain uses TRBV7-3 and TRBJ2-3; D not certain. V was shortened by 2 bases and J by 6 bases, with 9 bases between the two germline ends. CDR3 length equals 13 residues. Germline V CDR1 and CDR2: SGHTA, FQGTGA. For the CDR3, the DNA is TGTGCCAGCAGCTTACTTCCCGGGGATACGCAGTATTTT. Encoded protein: CASSLLPGDTQYF.

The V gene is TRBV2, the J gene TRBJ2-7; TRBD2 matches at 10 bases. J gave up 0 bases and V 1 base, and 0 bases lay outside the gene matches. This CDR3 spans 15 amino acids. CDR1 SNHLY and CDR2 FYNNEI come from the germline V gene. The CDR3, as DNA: TGTGCCAGCAGTGAAGGGACTAGCGGCTCCTACGAGCAGTACTTC. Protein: CASSEGTSGSYEQYF.

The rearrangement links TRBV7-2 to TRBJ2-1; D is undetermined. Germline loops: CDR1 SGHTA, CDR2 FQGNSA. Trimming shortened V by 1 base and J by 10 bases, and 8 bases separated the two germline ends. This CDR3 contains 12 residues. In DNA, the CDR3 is TGTGCCAGCAGCTTAGTTCGGCCCGAGCAGTTCTTC. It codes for CASSLVRPEQFF.

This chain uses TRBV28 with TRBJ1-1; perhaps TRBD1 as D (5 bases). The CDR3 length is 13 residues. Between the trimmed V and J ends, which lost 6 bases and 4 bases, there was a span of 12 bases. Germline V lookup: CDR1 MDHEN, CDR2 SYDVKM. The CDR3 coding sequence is TGTGCCAGCAGCTCCGGACACCCCACTGAAGCTTTCTTT. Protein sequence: CASSSGHPTEAFF.

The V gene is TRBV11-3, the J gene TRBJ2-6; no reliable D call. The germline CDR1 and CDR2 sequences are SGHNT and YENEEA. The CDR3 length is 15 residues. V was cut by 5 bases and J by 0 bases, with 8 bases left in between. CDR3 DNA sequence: TGTGCCAGCAGCCAACAGAGCTCTGGGGCCAACGTCCTGACTTTC. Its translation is CASSQQSSGANVLTF.

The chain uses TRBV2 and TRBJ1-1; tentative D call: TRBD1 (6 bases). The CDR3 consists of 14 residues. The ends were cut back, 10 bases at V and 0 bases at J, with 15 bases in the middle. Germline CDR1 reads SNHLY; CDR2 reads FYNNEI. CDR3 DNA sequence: TGTGCCAACAGACAGGATCCTATGAACACTGAAGCTTTCTTT. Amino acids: CANRQDPMNTEAFF.

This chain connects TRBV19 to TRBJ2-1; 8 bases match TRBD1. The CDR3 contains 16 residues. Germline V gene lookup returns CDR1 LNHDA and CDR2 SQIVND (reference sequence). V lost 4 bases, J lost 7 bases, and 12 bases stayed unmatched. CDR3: CASSTTGTGVWNEQFF. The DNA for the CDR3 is TGTGCCAGTAGTACCACCGGGACAGGTGTGTGGAATGAGCAGTTCTTC.

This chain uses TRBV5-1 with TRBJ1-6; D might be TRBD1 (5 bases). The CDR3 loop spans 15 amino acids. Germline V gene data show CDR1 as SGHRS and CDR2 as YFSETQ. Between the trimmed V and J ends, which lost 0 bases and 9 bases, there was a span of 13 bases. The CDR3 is CASSLGLGQGSPLHF. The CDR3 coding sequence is TGCGCCAGCAGCTTGGGTTTGGGGCAGGGTTCACCCCTCCACTTT.

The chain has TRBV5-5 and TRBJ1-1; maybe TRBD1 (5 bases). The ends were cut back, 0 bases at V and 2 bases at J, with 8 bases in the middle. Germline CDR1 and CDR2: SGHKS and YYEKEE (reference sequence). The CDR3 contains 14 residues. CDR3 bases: TGTGCCAGCAGCTTGGTGGGGGGAAACACTGAAGCTTTCTTT. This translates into CASSLVGGNTEAFF.

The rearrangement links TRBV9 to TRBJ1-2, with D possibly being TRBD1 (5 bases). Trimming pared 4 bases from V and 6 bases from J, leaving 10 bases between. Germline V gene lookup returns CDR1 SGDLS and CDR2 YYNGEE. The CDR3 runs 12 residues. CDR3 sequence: CASSPFRDGYTF. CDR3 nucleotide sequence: TGTGCCAGCAGCCCCTTCAGGGATGGCTACACCTTC.

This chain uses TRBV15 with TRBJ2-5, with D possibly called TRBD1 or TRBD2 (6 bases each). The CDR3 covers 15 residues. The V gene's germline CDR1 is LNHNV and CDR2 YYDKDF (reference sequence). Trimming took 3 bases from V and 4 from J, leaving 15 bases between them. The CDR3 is CATSRKGGRVETQYF. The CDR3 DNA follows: TGTGCCACCAGCAGGAAGGGGGGCAGGGTAGAGACCCAGTACTTC.

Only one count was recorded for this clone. The CDR3 nucleotides read TGTGCCAGCAGTTCGCTAGCGGGATCCTACGAGCAGTACTTC. Translated, it gives CASSSLAGSYEQYF. This sequence joins TRBV2 and TRBJ2-7; 9 bases fit TRBD2. This CDR3 is built from 14 residues. V lost 5 bases to trimming and J lost 1 base; unmatched junction nucleotides: 3. Germline V gene sequence: CDR1 SNHLY, CDR2 FYNNEI.

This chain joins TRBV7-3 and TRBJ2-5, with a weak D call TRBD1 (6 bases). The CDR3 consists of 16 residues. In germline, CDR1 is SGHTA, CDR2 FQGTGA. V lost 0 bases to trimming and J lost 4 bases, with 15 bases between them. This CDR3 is CASSLTGRGSGETQYF. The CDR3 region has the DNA TGTGCCAGCAGCTTAACGGGCAGGGGCTCAGGAGAGACCCAGTACTTC.

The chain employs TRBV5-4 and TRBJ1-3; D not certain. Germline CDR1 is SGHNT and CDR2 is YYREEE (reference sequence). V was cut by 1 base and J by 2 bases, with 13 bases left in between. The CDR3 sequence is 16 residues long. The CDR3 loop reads CASSLKVGHTGNTIYF. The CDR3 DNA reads TGTGCCAGCAGCTTGAAGGTCGGGCACACTGGAAACACCATATATTTT.